These 11 T cell receptor beta chains were all obtained from the same sample, sequenced in a study of cytomegalovirus exposure and HLA in healthy donors. The PCR made use of 60 Vbeta and 13 Jbeta primers. Some clones are missing from TCRdb's copy, which holds only in-frame ones; the method was immunoSEQ multiplex PCR. The table records under 200,000 clones, roughly four fifths of them present only once. Sequencing input: PBMCs. All receptors come from a man aged 25-45 years in good health and CMV-seronegative.

The chain carries TRBV23-1 and TRBJ2-7; 7 bases agree with TRBD1. TRBV23-1 is reported as an ORF; its role is uncertain. The trim removed 6 bases at V and 1 base at J, leaving 12 bases unmatched. The CDR3 totals 16 residues. CDR3 sequence reads: CASRKNYRGKSYEQYF. Here the CDR3 DNA reads TGCGCCAGCAGGAAAAATTACAGGGGAAAGTCCTACGAGCAGTACTTC.

This clone was recorded once. The chain combines TRBV5-3 with TRBJ1-1; no firm D call. TRBV5-3 is marked as an open reading frame, function uncertain. The CDR3 is made up of 19 amino acids. V lost 0 bases, J lost 0 bases, and 21 bases lay in between. The CDR3 loop reads CARSLVRCRMLKLNTEAFF. The CDR3 bases are TGTGCCAGAAGCTTGGTCCGTTGCAGGATGTTAAAACTGAACACTGAAGCTTTCTTT.

The CDR3 DNA is TGTGCCAGCAGTCCGGACAGGGTAAATGAAGCTTTCTTT. Translation gives CASSPDRVNEAFF. The chain uses TRBV6-5 and TRBJ1-1; the match to TRBD1 covers 8 bases. Germline values: CDR1 MNHEY, CDR2 SVGAGI. The CDR3 covers 13 residues. With 5 bases clipped from V and 7 bases from J, the junction kept 6 bases outside the gene matches.

The J gene is TRBJ2-5, the V gene TRBV11-3, with TRBD2 as a possible D gene (7 bases). The CDR3 runs 16 residues. V lost 5 bases to trimming and J lost 7 bases, with 23 bases between them. Germline V gives CDR1 SGHNT, CDR2 YENEEA. This chain's CDR3 is CASSLRAGASEGTQYF. CDR3 in DNA: TGTGCCAGCAGCCTAAGGGCGGGGGCCTCGGAAGGGACCCAGTACTTC.

V is TRBV4-1 and J is TRBJ2-7, with D possibly being TRBD2 (5 bases). The germline V gene encodes CDR1 MGHRA and CDR2 YSYEKL. Deletions cut 0 bases from V and 1 base from J, with 13 bases between. This CDR3 comprises 16 residues. CDR3: CASSQDGWERSYEQYF. The CDR3 nucleotides are TGCGCCAGCAGCCAAGATGGGTGGGAGAGGTCCTACGAGCAGTACTTC.

The chain has TRBV9 and TRBJ2-7; D is uncertain. This CDR3 comprises 14 residues. Germline V gene lookup returns CDR1 SGDLS and CDR2 YYNGEE. V lost 1 base, J lost 2 bases, and 10 bases lay in between. CDR3 loop: CASSVQAYPYEQYF. The CDR3 DNA is TGTGCCAGCAGCGTACAGGCGTACCCCTACGAGCAGTACTTC.

The chain combines TRBV5-1 with TRBJ1-5; 7 positions match TRBD1. V gave up 2 bases and J gave up 2 bases; unmatched junction bases: 1. Germline V gene lookup returns CDR1 SGHRS and CDR2 YFSETQ. CDR3 length: 14 amino acids. The CDR3 loop reads CASSLTGGNQPQHF. The DNA of the CDR3 is TGCGCCAGCAGCTTAACAGGGGGCAATCAGCCCCAGCATTTT.

J is TRBJ2-7 and V is TRBV7-2, with TRBD2 matching 10 bases. CDR1 is SGHTA, CDR2 FQGNSA, per germline. CDR3 length equals 15 residues. The trim removed 3 bases at V and 2 bases at J, leaving 4 bases unmatched. CDR3 protein: CASSFTSGIPYEQYF. CDR3 nucleotides: TGTGCCAGCAGCTTTACTAGCGGGATTCCCTACGAGCAGTACTTC.

The rearrangement joins TRBV4-1 to TRBJ2-3; D might be TRBD1 (6 bases). CDR3 length: 16 residues. The V and J ends lost 4 bases and 1 base respectively, with 15 bases between them. Germline V gives CDR1 MGHRA, CDR2 YSYEKL. CDR3 nucleotide sequence: TGCGCCAGCAGCCCGAGGGGGAACGAGCGCACAGATACGCAGTATTTT. Its protein product is CASSPRGNERTDTQYF.

The chain carries TRBV18 and TRBJ1-3; 9 nucleotides line up with TRBD1. With V trimmed by 3 bases and J by 3 bases, 9 bases remained unmatched. The CDR3 is 17 amino acids. From germline, CDR1 is KGHSH and CDR2 LQKENI. The CDR3 reads CASSPRDREVFGNTIYF. The CDR3 region has the DNA TGTGCCAGCTCACCGCGGGACAGGGAAGTTTTTGGAAACACCATATATTTT.

This rearrangement joins TRBV7-9 to TRBJ2-5; 7 bases align to TRBD2. The CDR3 is 13 amino acids. Germline V gene sequence: CDR1 SEHNR, CDR2 FQNEAQ (reference sequence). The J segment lost 4 bases and the V segment lost 5 bases, leaving 4 bases of the junction unmatched. CDR3 bases: TGTGCCAGCAGCCTCGGGACTACAGAGACCCAGTACTTC. This encodes CASSLGTTETQYF.